This T cell receptor beta chain was found in a study of identical twins. Study observations and caveats: Excess twin sharing in beta out-of-frame sequences was weaker. Out-of-frame TCR alpha sharing observed in monozygotic twins exceeded model estimates.

V gave up 4 bases and J gave up 3 bases, with 9 bases separating them. The CDR3 covers 13 residues. This clonotype was seen at least ten times. Its specificity is not known. A template switching step contributed a universal primer site, while unique molecular identifiers were present in the cDNA. TCRdb analysed the 5' RACE reads with MiXCR anew, one entry per CDR3 protein. The sample has a few hundred thousand distinct CDR3 sequences, approximately 8% seen once; the top ten hold about 2.1%. These data are also associated with another study on yellow fever vaccine responses in identical twins.

This chain connects TRBV12-3 or TRBV12-4 to TRBJ2-5; D gene ambiguous. The sequencing input was memory (CD45RO+) T cells sorted from blood. This clonotype originated in a woman in her late teens or twenties in good health. The CDR3 is CASSWQEKETQYF. The CDR3 DNA is TGTGCCAGCAGTTGGCAGGAAAAAGAGACCCAGTACTTC.